The 23 T cell receptor beta chains below all came from one sample that was sequenced in a study of STAT3 mutations in large granular lymphocyte leukemia. Measured with immunoSEQ multiplex PCR; TCRdb has only the in-frame clones, and not every one. Of 35,000 to 40,000 clones in the sample, 88% are singletons; the top ten hold 0.43%. Antigen specificity for these receptors is unknown. Broader study findings: At least one immunodominant TCR beta clonotype appeared in every T-cell large granular lymphocyte leukemia patient.

Sequencing used PBMCs. These receptors all come from a human donor with T large granular lymphocyte leukemia. Some clones in this sample may be carry-over from other donors' samples.

This rearrangement joins TRBV4-1 to TRBJ1-2; D is uncertain. V lost 4 bases and J lost 0, with 9 bases in between. The CDR3 is made up of 14 amino acids. Per the germline V gene, CDR1 is MGHRA and CDR2 is YSYEKL. CDR3 residues: CASSLLVTNYGYTF. CDR3 sequence (DNA): TGCGCCAGCAGCCTCCTGGTCACTAACTATGGCTACACCTTC.

This chain uses TRBV7-9 with TRBJ1-3; 7 bases match TRBD1. J lost 7 bases, V lost 1 base, and 4 bases had no gene match. From germline, CDR1 is SEHNR and CDR2 FQNEAQ (reference sequence). This CDR3 has 14 amino acids. The CDR3: CASSLVGTVNTIYF. The DNA for the CDR3 is TGTGCCAGCAGCTTAGTGGGGACAGTGAACACCATATATTTT.

J is TRBJ2-6 and V is TRBV4-3; D gene uncertain. The CDR3 spans 18 residues. Germline-derived CDR1 and CDR2 are LGHNA and YSLEER. V was clipped by 2 bases and J by 0 bases, with 14 bases between them. CDR3 residues: CASSQQETLYSGANVLTF. For the CDR3, the DNA is TGCGCCAGCAGCCAACAGGAGACCCTTTACTCTGGGGCCAACGTCCTGACTTTC.

The chain uses TRBV5-8 and TRBJ1-5; maybe TRBD1 (6 bases). Germline CDR1 is SGHTS and CDR2 is YDEGEE. This CDR3 is 17 amino acids long. The V and J ends lost 0 bases and 0 bases respectively, with 13 bases between them. CDR3 sequence (DNA): TGTGCCAGCAGCTTGGCCACGGACAGCGATAGCAATCAGCCCCAGCATTTT. This translates into CASSLATDSDSNQPQHF.

The chain is built from TRBV27 and TRBJ2-1; D may match TRBD1 or TRBD2 (7 bases each). The V gene's germline CDR1 is MNHEY and CDR2 SMNVEV (reference sequence). The CDR3 is 15 amino acids. V dropped 6 bases and J dropped 5 bases, with 17 bases sitting between them. The CDR3 DNA is TGTGCCAGCAGCGACAGGGCAGCGGGGAACAATGAGCAGTTCTTC. Translating it yields CASSDRAAGNNEQFF.

The CDR3 region has the DNA TGTGCCAGCAGCTCCTTATACGAGCAGTACTTC. Translated, it gives CASSSLYEQYF. The chain has TRBV7-9 and TRBJ2-7, with D unresolved. CDR1 is SEHNR and CDR2 is FQNEAQ in the germline V gene (reference sequence). The CDR3 is 11 residues long. The ends were cut back, 4 bases at V and 4 bases at J, with 5 bases in the middle.

CDR3 sequence (DNA): TGTGCCAGCAGCGTAGGACAGGGGGTTAATTCACCCCTCCACTTT. Translated: CASSVGQGVNSPLHF. V and J are TRBV9 and TRBJ1-6; 9 nucleotides agree with TRBD1. V lost 0 bases to trimming and J lost 6 bases; unmatched junction nucleotides: 1. The CDR3 has 15 amino acids. Per germline, CDR1 SGDLS and CDR2 YYNGEE.

This chain links TRBV19 with TRBJ2-4; D is uncertain. Germline V CDR1 and CDR2: LNHDA, SQIVND (reference sequence). V gave up 3 bases and J gave up 7 bases, with 4 bases separating them. The CDR3 has 11 residues. CDR3 coding DNA: TGTGCCAGTAGTATCAAGAACATTCAGTACTTC. Its protein is CASSIKNIQYF.

This clone was seen only once. The chain uses TRBV6-6 and TRBJ2-7, with 7 bases lining up with TRBD1. Trimming took 6 bases from V and 3 from J; bases not matched to a gene: 5. CDR3 length: 13 residues. Germline-derived CDR1 and CDR2 are MNHNY and SVGAGI (reference sequence). The CDR3 DNA reads as TGTGCCAGCAGCACAGGGGTTTTCTACGAGCAGTACGTC. Its protein product is CASSTGVFYEQYV.

The chain has TRBV4-3 and TRBJ1-1; D unclear. CDR1 is LGHNA, CDR2 YSLEER, per germline. The V gene lost 0 bases and the J gene lost 8 bases, with 16 bases spanning the gap. The CDR3 has 15 amino acids. The CDR3 loop reads CASSQDGGGLSEAFF. The CDR3 DNA sequence: TGCGCCAGCAGCCAAGATGGTGGCGGTCTTTCAGAAGCTTTCTTT.

The chain joins TRBV7-2 to TRBJ1-5; unclear D gene. Germline values: CDR1 SGHTA, CDR2 FQGNSA. V was pared by 2 bases and J by 2 bases, with 10 bases between. This CDR3 has 15 amino acids. The CDR3 loop is CASSLRSSGNQPQHF. The CDR3 nucleotides read TGTGCCAGCAGCTTAAGAAGCTCAGGCAATCAGCCCCAGCATTTT.

The J gene is TRBJ1-6, the V gene TRBV6-1; D is uncertain. The germline gives CDR1 MNHNS, CDR2 SASEGT. The CDR3 sequence is 13 residues long. V lost 6 bases and J 4 bases, leaving 7 bases between the germline ends. The CDR3 coding sequence is TGTGCCAGCAGGGACGTTTATAATTCACCCCTCCACTTT. As protein: CASRDVYNSPLHF.

This chain links TRBV5-4 with TRBJ2-1; tentative D call: TRBD2 (7 bases). V lost 8 bases and J 5 bases, leaving 20 bases between the germline ends. The CDR3 contains 15 residues. In germline, CDR1 is SGHNT, CDR2 YYREEE (reference sequence). CDR3 nucleotide sequence: TGTGCCAGTCTTTACGCGGGGGCGGGTGACAATGAGCAGTTCTTC. Translation gives CASLYAGAGDNEQFF.

This clone was detected once. The J gene is TRBJ2-7, the V gene TRBV5-4; 9 nucleotides line up with TRBD1. Germline loops: CDR1 SGHNT, CDR2 YYREEE (reference sequence). V lost 0 bases to trimming and J lost 2 bases; unmatched junction nucleotides: 0. The CDR3 sequence is 14 residues long. The CDR3 coding sequence is TGTGCCAGCAGCTTGGACAGGGGGCCCTACGAGCAGTACTTC. Translating gives CASSLDRGPYEQYF.

The genes are TRBV7-2 and TRBJ1-6; no clear D gene. Trimming cost V 0 bases and J 0 bases, with 15 bases left between them. The CDR3 has 19 residues. The germline gives CDR1 SGHTA, CDR2 FQGNSA. The chain's CDR3 is CASSLAGGIDSSYNSPLHF. The CDR3 DNA is TGTGCCAGCAGCTTAGCGGGCGGGATAGATAGCTCCTATAATTCACCCCTCCACTTT. Full variable domain (outside the CDR3, taken from reference TRBV7-2 and TRBJ1-6): GAGVSQSPSNKVTEKGKDVELRCDPISGHTALYWYRQSLGQGLEFLIYFQGNSAPDKSGLPSDRFSAERTGGSVSTLTIQRTQQEDSAVYLCASSLAGGIDSSYNSPLHFGNGTRLTVT.

The V call is TRBV25-1, the J call TRBJ2-1; D uncertain. Trimming removed 6 bases at V and 0 bases at J, with 12 bases between. This CDR3 is built from 15 residues. Germline CDR1 and CDR2: MGHDK and SYGVNS. This CDR3 reads CASRPPGNSYNEQFF. The CDR3 nucleotides are TGTGCCAGCAGACCCCCAGGAAACTCCTACAATGAGCAGTTCTTC.

The genes are TRBV28 and TRBJ1-5; D not resolved. This CDR3 contains 14 residues. Germline CDR1 is MDHEN and CDR2 is SYDVKM. Trimming removed 10 bases from V and 1 base from J, with 14 bases in between. The CDR3 DNA is TGTGCCACCGGACTAACTGGGAGCAATCAGCCCCAGCATTTT. It specifies CATGLTGSNQPQHF. The full variable domain, with the rest looked up from reference TRBV28 and TRBJ1-5, is DVKVTQSSRYLVKRTGEKVFLECVQDMDHENMFWYRQDPGLGLRLIYFSYDVKMKEKGDIPEGYSVSREKKERFSLILESASTNQTSMYLCATGLTGSNQPQHFGDGTRLSIL.

This clone was seen a few times. The chain recombines TRBV14 with TRBJ1-6, with 7 bases lining up with TRBD1. CDR1 is SGHDN, CDR2 FVKESK, per germline. Trimming removed 5 bases from V and 11 bases from J; junction bases left unmatched: 6. The CDR3 covers 13 residues. This CDR3 reads CASSVTGNAPLHF. The CDR3 region has the DNA TGTGCCAGCAGCGTGACAGGGAACGCACCCCTCCACTTT.

The chain employs TRBV30 and TRBJ1-5, with a weak D call TRBD1 (6 bases). Deletions cut 1 base from V and 5 bases from J, with 9 bases between. The CDR3 is 13 amino acids. Germline assignment: CDR1 GTSNPN and CDR2 SVGIG (reference sequence). The CDR3 loop reads CAWSEAGDQPQHF. The DNA of the CDR3 is TGTGCCTGGAGTGAGGCAGGGGATCAGCCCCAGCATTTT.

The chain joins TRBV28 to TRBJ2-7, with 8 bases fitting TRBD1. The CDR3 loop spans 13 amino acids. Germline CDR1 reads MDHEN; CDR2 reads SYDVKM. V shed 6 bases and J 5 bases; nucleotides not matched to a gene: 6. The CDR3 nucleotides are TGTGCCAGCAGAATCCCAGGGGGCCACGAGCAGTACGTC. It encodes CASRIPGGHEQYV.

The chain joins TRBV10-3 to TRBJ1-6; 7 nucleotides align to TRBD1. V was pared by 4 bases and J by 6 bases, with 3 bases of the junction left unmatched. The CDR3 is 14 residues long. Per germline, CDR1 ENHRY and CDR2 SYGVKD. This CDR3 is CAISAGQPNSPLHF. CDR3 sequence (DNA): TGTGCCATCAGTGCGGGACAGCCTAATTCACCCCTCCACTTT.

The V gene is TRBV19, the J gene TRBJ2-1; D gene unclear. The germline gives CDR1 LNHDA, CDR2 SQIVND (reference sequence). The CDR3 has 13 residues. V was cut by 6 bases and J by 5 bases, with 11 bases left in between. This CDR3 is CASSHQVHNEQFF. The CDR3 DNA reads TGTGCCAGTAGCCATCAGGTGCACAATGAGCAGTTCTTC.

The CDR3 region is CASSPGGEAFF. Written as DNA, the CDR3 is TGTGCCAGCAGCCCCGGCGGTGAAGCTTTCTTT. The J gene is TRBJ1-1, the V gene TRBV7-9, with unresolved D. Germline-derived CDR1 and CDR2 are SEHNR and FQNEAQ (reference sequence). The ends were cut back, 5 bases at V and 7 bases at J, with 8 bases in the middle. The CDR3 has 11 residues. The variable domain in full, with the rest retrieved from reference TRBV7-9 and TRBJ1-1, is DTGVSQNPRHKITKRGQNVTFRCDPISEHNRLYWYRQTLGQGPEFLTYFQNEAQLEKSRLLSDRFSAERPKGSFSTLEIQRTEQGDSAMYLCASSPGGEAFFGQGTRLTVV.